Included here is one T cell receptor (beta chain) sequence, with context. Its target is not known. Primers: 60 Vbeta forward and 13 Jbeta reverse. This table comes from immunoSEQ multiplex PCR, and its TCRdb copy is limited to in-frame clones, with some not included. The top ten hold 12% to 15% of the sample, which has fewer than 110,000 clones, less than 85% seen once. This CDR3 spans 13 amino acids. The V and J ends lost 5 bases and 4 bases, in that order; junction bases with no gene match: 6. CDR1 and CDR2 from the germline V gene are SQVTM and ANQGSEA. These data come from a study of cytomegalovirus exposure and HLA in healthy donors. Study outcomes and limitations: Later examination showed HLA-associated TCR beta chains had greater clonal expansion than equally common others. About 90% or about 30% of the time was how often most TCR beta V segments were productive, according to an earlier analysis. A later analysis linked a missense variant in DCLRE1C to the trimming of TCR beta V and J genes.

The chain employs TRBV29-1 and TRBJ1-2, with 8 positions matching TRBD1. Source material: PBMCs. The clonotype originates from a woman between 40 and 55 years old in good health and CMV-seropositive. This chain's CDR3 is CSVSDRGGYGYTF. For the CDR3, the DNA is TGCAGCGTTAGCGACAGGGGAGGCTATGGCTACACCTTC. The whole variable domain, filled in from reference TRBV29-1 and TRBJ1-2, reads SAVISQKPSRDICQRGTSLTIQCQVDSQVTMMFWYRQQPGQSLTLIATANQGSEATYESGFVIDKFPISRPNLTFSTLTVSNMSPEDSSIYLCSVSDRGGYGYTFGSGTRLTVV.